Listed below are T cell receptor beta chains from one sample, sequenced in a study of cytomegalovirus exposure and HLA in healthy donors. Profiled with immunoSEQ multiplex PCR; TCRdb holds only in-frame clones, not every one. The table includes around 200,000 clones, 85% to 90% detected once. Sequenced input: PBMCs. The receptors here all came from a woman between 18 and 30 years old in good health and CMV-seronegative. Both conserved end residues are trimmed from each CDR3. Each record gives: D gene, CDR3 length, V gene, CDR3 protein. D genes are given only for firm matches.

d_gene: TRBD2; len: 15; v_gene: TRBV27; CDR3aa: ASSLIGGLAAYNEQF
d_gene: TRBD2; len: 17; v_gene: TRBV11-2; CDR3aa: ASSLVSVASGTQRNEQF
d_gene: NA; len: 13; v_gene: TRBV11-1; CDR3aa: ASSFFPTSSYEQY
d_gene: TRBD2; len: 13; v_gene: TRBV25-1; CDR3aa: ASSGGGRHTDTQY
d_gene: TRBD1; len: 15; v_gene: TRBV15; CDR3aa: ATSRDRGTGDSYEQY
d_gene: NA; len: 10; v_gene: TRBV29-1; CDR3aa: SVLTDSYEQY
d_gene: NA; len: 13; v_gene: TRBV6-6; CDR3aa: ASSYRQDSNQPQH
d_gene: NA; len: 13; v_gene: TRBV18; CDR3aa: ASSPPNAGNTEAF
d_gene: TRBD1; len: 12; v_gene: TRBV6-1; CDR3aa: ASDRGMMNTEAF
d_gene: TRBD1; len: 11; v_gene: TRBV30; CDR3aa: AWDRGVNQPQH
d_gene: NA; len: 13; v_gene: TRBV5-1; CDR3aa: ASSLVSQANTEAF
d_gene: NA; len: 11; v_gene: TRBV28; CDR3aa: ASSSTENQPQH
d_gene: NA; len: 13; v_gene: TRBV28; CDR3aa: ASSLPGISYNEQF